This T cell receptor beta chain was observed in a study of blood T cell repertoires in COVID-19. Study-wide background: Whether acute or convalescent, the COVID-19 samples came from the United States, Italy and Spain.

Assay used: immunoSEQ multiplex PCR; TCRdb lists only in-frame clones, some missing. The table lists roughly 290,000 clones, just under 85% of them singletons. The CDR3 extends over 13 amino acids. Germline V gene sequence: CDR1 SGHRS, CDR2 YFSETQ. Trimming removed 3 bases from V and 1 base from J, with 7 bases in between. The source is a woman in her forties or fifties with active or convalescent COVID-19. The chain couples TRBV5-1 to TRBJ1-1; no firm D call. Material for sequencing was peripheral blood. Written as DNA, the CDR3 is TGCGCCAGCAGCTCCCACTCGAACACTGAAGCTTTCTTT. Residues: CASSSHSNTEAFF.